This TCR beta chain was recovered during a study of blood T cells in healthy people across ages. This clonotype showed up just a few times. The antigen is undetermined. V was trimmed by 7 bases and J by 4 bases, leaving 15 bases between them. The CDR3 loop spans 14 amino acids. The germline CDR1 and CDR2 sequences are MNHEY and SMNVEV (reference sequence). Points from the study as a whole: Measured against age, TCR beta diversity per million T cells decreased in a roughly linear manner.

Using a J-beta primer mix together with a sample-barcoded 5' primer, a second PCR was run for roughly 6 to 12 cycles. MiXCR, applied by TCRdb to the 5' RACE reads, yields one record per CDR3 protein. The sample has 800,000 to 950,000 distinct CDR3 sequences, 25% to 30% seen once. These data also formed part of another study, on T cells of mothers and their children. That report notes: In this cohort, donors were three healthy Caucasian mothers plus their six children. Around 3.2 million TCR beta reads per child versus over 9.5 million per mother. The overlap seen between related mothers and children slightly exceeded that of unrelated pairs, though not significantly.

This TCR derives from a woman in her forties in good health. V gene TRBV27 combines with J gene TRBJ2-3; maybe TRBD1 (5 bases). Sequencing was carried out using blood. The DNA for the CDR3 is TGTGCCAGCAATTCAGGGCTTGGTGCAGATACGCAGTATTTT. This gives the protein CASNSGLGADTQYF.